Shown below are 20 T cell receptor beta chains from a single sample sequenced in a study of blood T cells in healthy people across ages. A J-beta primer mix and a sample-barcoded 5' primer were used in a second PCR of roughly 6 to 11 cycles. TCRdb redid the calling of the 5' RACE reads with MiXCR, one entry per CDR3 protein. The sample yields over a million distinct CDR3 sequences, approximately 42% seen once. Sequences were obtained from blood. The receptors come from a young woman in good health.

The chain couples TRBV9 to TRBJ1-1; D gene ambiguous. Germline V lookup: CDR1 SGDLS, CDR2 YYNGEE. CDR3 length: 12 amino acids. Trimming stripped 4 bases from V and 8 bases from J, with 12 bases between. In DNA, the CDR3 is TGTGCCAGCAGCTTCCCCCCGCTCGAAGCTTTCTTT. Its protein is CASSFPPLEAFF. The variable domain in full, with the rest retrieved from reference TRBV9 and TRBJ1-1, is DSGVTQTPKHLITATGQRVTLRCSPRSGDLSVYWYQQSLDQGLQFLIQYYNGEERAKGNILERFSAQQFPDLHSELNLSSLELGDSALYFCASSFPPLEAFFGQGTRLTVV.

The gene calls are TRBV30 and TRBJ2-1, with D maybe TRBD1 (5 bases). V dropped 3 bases and J dropped 2 bases, with 14 bases sitting between them. Germline CDR1 reads GTSNPN; CDR2 reads SVGIG (reference sequence). There are 15 residues in the CDR3. The CDR3 DNA reads TGTGCCTGGAGCCCAGGGCAGGTCCCCTACAATGAGCAGTTCTTC. It encodes CAWSPGQVPYNEQFF.

A few counts support this clonotype. The chain uses TRBV3-1 and TRBJ2-1; TRBD2 agrees at 10 bases. The V and J ends lost 2 bases and 8 bases, in that order; junction bases with no gene match: 24. The CDR3 runs to 21 residues. Germline V gene data show CDR1 as LGHDT and CDR2 as YNNKEL (reference sequence). CDR3 sequence reads: CASSQSNRGRAGGPVPDEQFF. The CDR3 DNA sequence: TGTGCCAGCAGCCAATCCAACCGTGGTAGAGCGGGGGGGCCAGTACCGGATGAGCAGTTCTTC.

This chain connects TRBV18 to TRBJ2-3; 10 bases line up with TRBD2. The CDR3 length is 19 residues. Germline lookup yields CDR1 KGHSH and CDR2 LQKENI. Trimming cost V 1 base and J 0 bases; bases outside gene matches: 10. The CDR3 spells CASSPRITSGVPSTDTQYF. The CDR3 coding sequence is TGTGCCAGCTCACCACGTATCACTAGCGGGGTCCCAAGCACAGATACGCAGTATTTT. The full variable domain, completed using reference TRBV18 and TRBJ2-3, is NAGVMQNPRHLVRRRGQEARLRCSPMKGHSHVYWYRQLPEEGLKFMVYLQKENIIDESGMPKERFSAEFPKEGPSILRIQQVVRGDSAAYFCASSPRITSGVPSTDTQYFGPGTRLTVL.

The chain links TRBV4-1 to TRBJ1-4; 10 nucleotides align to TRBD1. Germline-derived CDR1 and CDR2 are MGHRA and YSYEKL. This CDR3 has 17 residues. The V segment lost 3 bases and the J segment 2 bases; nucleotides outside the gene matches: 6. The chain's CDR3 is CASSHRQGALTNEKLFF. DNA for the CDR3: TGCGCCAGCAGCCACCGACAGGGGGCGTTGACTAATGAAAAACTGTTTTTT.

The chain links TRBV4-1 to TRBJ2-4; no definite D call. The DNA end is a closer match to TRBJ2-7, so the J assignment may be wrong. The CDR3 consists of 16 residues. Germline V gene lookup returns CDR1 MGHRA and CDR2 YSYEKL. The CDR3: CASSQKGFVPGYEQYF. The DNA of the CDR3 is TGCGCCAGCAGCCAGAAGGGATTTGTTCCCGGGTACGAGCAGTACTTC.

This clonotype has a handful of counts. The rearrangement links TRBV12-3 or TRBV12-4 to TRBJ2-4; 8 positions match TRBD1. The J segment lost 9 bases and the V segment lost 5 bases, leaving 15 bases of the junction unmatched. The CDR3 runs to 16 residues. The CDR3 coding sequence is TGTGCCAGCAGTCCGAGACAGGGGTGGAATTCGGGCATTCAGTACTTC. As protein: CASSPRQGWNSGIQYF.

CDR3 DNA sequence: TGTGCCACCAGCAGGTCTCAGGGGAGAAATTCACCCCTCCACTTT. Its translation is CATSRSQGRNSPLHF. The chain has TRBV15 and TRBJ1-6; TRBD1 might be the D (6 bases). Germline V gives CDR1 LNHNV, CDR2 YYDKDF (reference sequence). CDR3 length: 15 residues. Trimming took off 3 bases at V and 7 bases at J, with 13 bases between the two ends. Variable domain in full (rest from reference TRBV15 and TRBJ1-6): DAMVIQNPRYQVTQFGKPVTLSCSQTLNHNVMYWYQQKSSQAPKLLFHYYDKDFNNEADTPDNFQSRRPNTSFCFLDIRSPGLGDTAMYLCATSRSQGRNSPLHFGNGTRLTVT.

For this clonotype: The junction and the germline gene differ at one end; a read error may be behind it. This rearrangement joins TRBV5-1 to TRBJ2-5; 7 bases are shared with TRBD2. Matching the DNA end better, TRBJ2-7 makes the J call doubtful. The length of the CDR3 is 13 residues. Per germline, CDR1 SGHRS and CDR2 YFSETQ. CDR3 bases: TGCGCCAACAGCTTGGGGGGGAGCTACGAGCAGTACTTC. It specifies CANSLGGSYEQYF.

The chain couples TRBV7-2 to TRBJ1-2, with D unresolved. This CDR3 spans 12 amino acids. CDR1 SGHTA and CDR2 FQGNSA come from the germline V gene. V dropped 3 bases and J dropped 8 bases, with 10 bases sitting between them. The CDR3 DNA sequence: TGTGCCAGCAGCTTTCGGCCCCAGGGCTACACCTTC. This codes for CASSFRPQGYTF.

The rearrangement links TRBV7-9 to TRBJ2-3, with D perhaps TRBD1 or TRBD2 (5 bases each). The CDR3 spans 16 residues. Per the germline V gene, CDR1 is SEHNR and CDR2 is FQNEAQ (reference sequence). V was cut by 3 bases and J by 4 bases, with 17 bases left in between. This CDR3 reads CASSFSEVQGADTQYF. The CDR3 bases are TGTGCCAGCAGCTTCTCTGAGGTGCAGGGAGCAGATACGCAGTATTTT. Full variable domain (rest looked up from reference TRBV7-9 and TRBJ2-3): DTGVSQNPRHKITKRGQNVTFRCDPISEHNRLYWYRQTLGQGPEFLTYFQNEAQLEKSRLLSDRFSAERPKGSFSTLEIQRTEQGDSAMYLCASSFSEVQGADTQYFGPGTRLTVL.

This sequence joins TRBV12-3 or TRBV12-4 and TRBJ2-3, with TRBD2 as a possible D gene (5 bases). V was pared by 2 bases and J by 2 bases, with 8 bases between. The CDR3 totals 14 residues. DNA for the CDR3: TGTGCCAGCAGTTTAAATAGCGACACAGATACGCAGTATTTT. It specifies CASSLNSDTDTQYF.

This clonotype was observed a few times. At one end the junction does not follow the germline gene, possibly because of a read error. The rearrangement uses TRBV4-2 and TRBJ2-3; D uncertain. This CDR3 has 14 amino acids. Germline V lookup: CDR1 LGHNA, CDR2 YNFKEQ. CDR3 residues: CASSQEAGTDTQYF. The CDR3 coding sequence is TGCGCCAGCAGCCAAGAGGCCGGAACAGATACGCAGTATTTT.

V and J are TRBV5-6 and TRBJ2-3; tentatively, D is TRBD1 (6 bases). V was pared by 2 bases and J by 4 bases, with 17 bases between. This CDR3 is built from 16 residues. Germline CDR1 reads SGHDT; CDR2 reads YYEEEE. The CDR3 DNA sequence: TGTGCCAGCAGCTTACAGGGAAGGTCGGGCGCAGATACGCAGTATTTT. This encodes CASSLQGRSGADTQYF. The whole variable domain, filled in from reference TRBV5-6 and TRBJ2-3, reads DAGVTQSPTHLIKTRGQQVTLRCSPKSGHDTVSWYQQALGQGPQFIFQYYEEEERQRGNFPDRFSGHQFPNYSSELNVNALLLGDSALYLCASSLQGRSGADTQYFGPGTRLTVL.

The chain combines TRBV6-1 with TRBJ2-7; perhaps TRBD2 as D (6 bases). Germline V gene sequence: CDR1 MNHNS, CDR2 SASEGT. The V gene lost 4 bases and the J gene lost 7 bases, with 26 bases spanning the gap. The CDR3 length is 17 residues. The CDR3 reads CASSGHSREPPRNEQYF. The CDR3 coding sequence is TGTGCCAGCAGTGGACATTCCCGGGAGCCCCCTCGCAATGAGCAGTACTTC.

CDR3 coding DNA: TGTGCCATCAGTGAGCCGACAGGGGCCCAAGAGACCCAGTACTTC. Its protein is CAISEPTGAQETQYF. The genes are TRBV10-3 and TRBJ2-5, with 8 bases fitting TRBD1. This CDR3 contains 15 residues. After removal of 2 bases from V and 1 base from J, the junction contained 3 bases not matched to a gene. The germline V gene encodes CDR1 ENHRY and CDR2 SYGVKD.

The genes are TRBV21-1 and TRBJ2-1; the table gives TRBD1 as D, unverified against the DNA. TRBV21-1 is a pseudogene segment. The CDR3 length is 17 residues. The CDR3 protein is CASSPWTGESSYNEQFF. CDR3 coding DNA: TGTGCCAGCAGCCCTTGGACAGGGGAGAGCTCCTACAATGAGCAGTTCTTC.

As to this clonotype: The junction departs from germline at one end; a sequencing error may be responsible. CDR3: CARSVAASQETQYF. As DNA, the CDR3 is TGCGCCCGCAGCGTAGCGGCCTCACAAGAGACCCAGTACTTC. The chain carries TRBV4-1 and TRBJ2-5; D perhaps matches TRBD2 (6 bases). Germline assignment: CDR1 MGHRA and CDR2 YSYEKL. The CDR3 loop spans 14 amino acids.

This clonotype showed up just once. The DNA of the CDR3 is TGTGCCAGCAGCCTCCCTCGGACTAGCGGATCGAATGAGCAGTTCTTC. Translated, it gives CASSLPRTSGSNEQFF. The chain combines TRBV7-3 with TRBJ2-1; the match to TRBD2 covers 10 bases. The CDR3 loop spans 16 amino acids. In germline, CDR1 is SGHTA, CDR2 FQGTGA. Trimming at V came to 5 bases and at J to 7 bases, leaving 11 bases not matched to a gene. Drawing the rest from reference TRBV7-3 and TRBJ2-1, the complete variable domain is GAGVSQTPSNKVTEKGKYVELRCDPISGHTALYWYRQSLGQGPEFLIYFQGTGAADDSGLPNDRFFAVRPEGSVSTLKIQRTERGDSAVYLCASSLPRTSGSNEQFFGPGTRLTVL.

The rearrangement links TRBV14 to TRBJ2-7; D is ambiguous. Germline assignment: CDR1 SGHDN and CDR2 FVKESK. CDR3 size: 14 residues. V was cut by 2 bases and J by 2 bases, with 10 bases left in between. CDR3 region: CASSQRFGTYEQYF. CDR3 nucleotides: TGTGCCAGCAGCCAACGATTCGGAACCTACGAGCAGTACTTC.